One and the same sample provided the 2 T cell receptor beta chains below, sequenced in a study of low-dose radiotherapy and immunotherapy resistance in tumors. Alpha- and beta-chain coverage of first-strand cDNA came from TRAV- and TRBV-specific primers. Amplification of TCRs used a constant-region primer and V-primer adapter for 20 PCR cycles. TCRdb analysed the reads with MiXCR anew, one entry per CDR3 protein. The sample records about 100,000 distinct CDR3 sequences, about 20% being singletons. Time point denoted: after trial treatment. Sample treatment: LDRT plus nivolumab, ipilimumab, low-dose cyclophosphamide and aspirin (RACIN trial). Sequenced material: PBMCs, taken after low-dose radiotherapy plus immunotherapy. The receptors shown here come from a male donor with prostate cancer.

A remark on this clonotype: A read error is the likely source, as a far larger clone sits one nucleotide away. The chain uses TRBV6-1 and TRBJ1-2; no reliable D call. CDR3 length: 14 residues. V lost 6 bases and J 7 bases, leaving 18 bases between the germline ends. Per the germline V gene, CDR1 is MNHNS and CDR2 is SASEGT. CDR3 amino acids: CASRDLSACGGYTF. The CDR3 region has the DNA TGTGCCAGCAGGGACCTTTCCGCCTGCGGTGGCTACACCTTC.

There are many counts of this clonotype. V and J are TRBV2 and TRBJ2-2; no firm D call. V dropped 8 bases and J dropped 2 bases, with 12 bases sitting between them. The CDR3 runs 14 residues. Germline values: CDR1 SNHLY, CDR2 FYNNEI. CDR3 amino acids: CASSATSNTGELFF. CDR3 DNA sequence: TGTGCCAGCTCCGCGACAAGCAACACCGGGGAGCTGTTTTTT.